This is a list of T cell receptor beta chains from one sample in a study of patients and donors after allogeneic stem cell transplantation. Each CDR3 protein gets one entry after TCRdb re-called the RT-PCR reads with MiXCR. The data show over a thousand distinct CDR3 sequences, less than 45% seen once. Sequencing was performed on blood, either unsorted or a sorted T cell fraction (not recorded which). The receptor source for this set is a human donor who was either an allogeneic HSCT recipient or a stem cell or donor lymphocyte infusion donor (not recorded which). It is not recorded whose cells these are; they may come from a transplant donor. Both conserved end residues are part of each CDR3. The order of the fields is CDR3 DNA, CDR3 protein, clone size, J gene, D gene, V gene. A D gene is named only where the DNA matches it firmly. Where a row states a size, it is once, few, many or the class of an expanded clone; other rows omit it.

DNA: TGTGCCACCGGAATAGCGGGAGGGTACAATGAGCAGTTCTTC
CDR3: CATGIAGGYNEQFF
size: NA
J: TRBJ2-1
D: TRBD2
V: TRBV7-6

DNA: TGTGCCACCAGCAGGGAGGGTTTAGCTGAAGCTTTCTTT
CDR3: CATSREGLAEAFF
size: NA
J: TRBJ1-1
D: NA
V: TRBV15

DNA: TGTGCCAGCAGCCAAGATCTTCTAGCGGGAGTGCGAGAGACCCAGTACTTC
CDR3: CASSQDLLAGVRETQYF
size: large
J: TRBJ2-5
D: TRBD2
V: TRBV14

DNA: TGTGCCTGGAGTGTGATGTTTGGTCTCAGCGCGGGTGAGCAGTTCTTC
CDR3: CAWSVMFGLSAGEQFF
size: NA
J: TRBJ2-1
D: NA
V: TRBV30

DNA: TGTGCTAGTGGTTTGCGGGCTAGCACAGATACGCAGTATTTT
CDR3: CASGLRASTDTQYF
size: NA
J: TRBJ2-3
D: NA
V: TRBV12-5

DNA: TGCGCCAGCAGCCAAGACTTCGGGGTCCGCAATCAGCCCCAGCATTTT
CDR3: CASSQDFGVRNQPQHF
size: NA
J: TRBJ1-5
D: NA
V: TRBV4-3

DNA: TGTGCCAGCCGGACAGGCCAAGAGACCCAGTACTTC
CDR3: CASRTGQETQYF
size: NA
J: TRBJ2-5
D: TRBD1
V: TRBV6-5

DNA: TGTGCCAGCAGCGGAACGGACCAGCCCCAGCATTTT
CDR3: CASSGTDQPQHF
size: NA
J: TRBJ1-5
D: NA
V: TRBV6-6

DNA: TGCAGTGCTAGCCCCCTTCTAGCGGGAGGAGCAGATACGCAGTATTTT
CDR3: CSASPLLAGGADTQYF
size: few
J: TRBJ2-3
D: TRBD2
V: TRBV20-1

DNA: TGTGCCAGCAGCCCGGGGCTACAGACCCAGTACTTC
CDR3: CASSPGLQTQYF
size: NA
J: TRBJ2-5
D: NA
V: TRBV12-3/TRBV12-4

DNA: TGTGCCAGCAGCCCAGCCGGGGGTGTTGAAGCTTTCTTT
CDR3: CASSPAGGVEAFF
size: large
J: TRBJ1-1
D: NA
V: TRBV6-5

DNA: TGCAGCGTCGAGCGGAGGAGCTCCTACAATGAGCAGTTCTTC
CDR3: CSVERRSSYNEQFF
size: large
J: TRBJ2-1
D: NA
V: TRBV29-1

DNA: TGTGCCAGCAGCCTCCTTCTAGGGAACATTCAGTACTTC
CDR3: CASSLLLGNIQYF
size: few
J: TRBJ2-4
D: NA
V: TRBV6-2/TRBV6-3

DNA: TGTGCCAGCAGCCCTCTGAACACCGGGGAGCTGTTTTTT
CDR3: CASSPLNTGELFF
size: few
J: TRBJ2-2
D: NA
V: TRBV14

DNA: TGTGCCAGCAGTCTAGCGGGAGGGCCCGGCACAGATACGCAGTATTTT
CDR3: CASSLAGGPGTDTQYF
size: few
J: TRBJ2-3
D: TRBD2
V: TRBV28

DNA: TGTGCCAGCAGCGTAGTTCCATCCACAGATACGCAGTATTTT
CDR3: CASSVVPSTDTQYF
size: NA
J: TRBJ2-3
D: NA
V: TRBV9

DNA: TGTGCCAGCAGGGGGTGGCTAGCGGACAATGAGCAGTTCTTC
CDR3: CASRGWLADNEQFF
size: NA
J: TRBJ2-1
D: TRBD2
V: TRBV6-1

DNA: TGTGCCAGCAGTTGGGACCGCCAAGAGACCCAGTACTTC
CDR3: CASSWDRQETQYF
size: NA
J: TRBJ2-5
D: NA
V: TRBV2

DNA: TGCGCCAGCAGCCAAGAAAGGGTTAGGTACGAGCAGTACTTC
CDR3: CASSQERVRYEQYF
size: large
J: TRBJ2-7
D: NA
V: TRBV4-3

DNA: TGTGCCATCAGTGAAACAGCCAATGAGCAGTTCTTC
CDR3: CAISETANEQFF
size: NA
J: TRBJ2-1
D: NA
V: TRBV10-3

DNA: TGTGCCAGCAGCTTCGGACAGGGCCCCGATACGCAGTATTTT
CDR3: CASSFGQGPDTQYF
size: few
J: TRBJ2-3
D: TRBD1
V: TRBV7-9

DNA: TGTGCCAGCAGCGCAAGTAGCAATGAGCAGTTCTTC
CDR3: CASSASSNEQFF
size: NA
J: TRBJ2-1
D: NA
V: TRBV7-2

DNA: TGTGCCAGCTCACCGGGGGAGACCCAGTACTTC
CDR3: CASSPGETQYF
size: few
J: TRBJ2-5
D: NA
V: TRBV18

DNA: TGTGCCAGCAGTTACGGTGAGGGCATGAAGACCCAGTACTTC
CDR3: CASSYGEGMKTQYF
size: NA
J: TRBJ2-5
D: NA
V: TRBV6-5

DNA: TGTGCCAGCAGCTCAATAGCGGGAGGGCGCAATGAGCAGTTCTTC
CDR3: CASSSIAGGRNEQFF
size: few
J: TRBJ2-1
D: TRBD2
V: TRBV11-2

DNA: TGTGCCTCCGGGACTAGCGGGAGAGGCTCCTACGAGCAGTACTTC
CDR3: CASGTSGRGSYEQYF
size: NA
J: TRBJ2-7
D: TRBD2
V: TRBV10-3

DNA: TGTGCCAGCAGCTTCGCCCAGGGGACTGGGGCCAACGTCCTGACTTTC
CDR3: CASSFAQGTGANVLTF
size: NA
J: TRBJ2-6
D: NA
V: TRBV5-4

DNA: TGCAGTGCTAGAGACATAAGACTAGCGGAGTACAATGAGCAGTTCTTC
CDR3: CSARDIRLAEYNEQFF
size: large
J: TRBJ2-1
D: TRBD2
V: TRBV20-1

DNA: TGTGCCACCAGCGGAGACAGGGACCAGCCCCAGCATTTT
CDR3: CATSGDRDQPQHF
size: NA
J: TRBJ1-5
D: TRBD1
V: TRBV15

DNA: TGTGCCAGCAGGCCCGGACAGGCTGGGGCCAACGTCCTGACTTTC
CDR3: CASRPGQAGANVLTF
size: few
J: TRBJ2-6
D: TRBD1
V: TRBV12-3/TRBV12-4

DNA: TGTGCCAGCAGCGCGATAGCGGGGGACACAGATACGCAGTATTTT
CDR3: CASSAIAGDTDTQYF
size: few
J: TRBJ2-3
D: TRBD2
V: TRBV9

DNA: TGTGCCAGCAGCTTAAACAACTACGAGCAGTACTTC
CDR3: CASSLNNYEQYF
size: few
J: TRBJ2-7
D: NA
V: TRBV11-3

DNA: TGCAGCGCTGCCCGGCAGGTTGGCTACGAGCAGTACTTC
CDR3: CSAARQVGYEQYF
size: few
J: TRBJ2-7
D: NA
V: TRBV29-1

DNA: TGTGCCAGCAGCTCTCTCTCTGGGGCCAACGTCCTGACTTTC
CDR3: CASSSLSGANVLTF
size: NA
J: TRBJ2-6
D: NA
V: TRBV27

DNA: TGTGCCAGCAGCTTAAGACTAGTCACAAGAGAGCAGTTCTTC
CDR3: CASSLRLVTREQFF
size: NA
J: TRBJ2-1
D: NA
V: TRBV7-2

DNA: TGTGCCAGCAGCCTAGGCATGGGAAGGCAGTATTTT
CDR3: CASSLGMGRQYF
size: NA
J: TRBJ2-3
D: NA
V: TRBV7-9

DNA: TGTGCCAGTAGCCTCCGGGGCATTCAGTACTTC
CDR3: CASSLRGIQYF
size: few
J: TRBJ2-4
D: NA
V: TRBV19

DNA: TGTGCCAGCAGTTTAAATGGGGAGACCCAGTACTTC
CDR3: CASSLNGETQYF
size: NA
J: TRBJ2-5
D: NA
V: TRBV12-3/TRBV12-4

DNA: TGTGCCAGCAGCTTAGTTCGGCGGGCGCCCGAGCAGTTCTTC
CDR3: CASSLVRRAPEQFF
size: NA
J: TRBJ2-1
D: NA
V: TRBV7-9

DNA: TGTGCCAGCAGTCAGCGGGGCGGCGGGGAGCTGTTTTTT
CDR3: CASSQRGGGELFF
size: NA
J: TRBJ2-2
D: TRBD2
V: TRBV7-2

DNA: TGTGCCAGCAGCTTCGGGGAGACCCAGTACTTC
CDR3: CASSFGETQYF
size: NA
J: TRBJ2-5
D: NA
V: TRBV5-4

DNA: TGTGCCAGCAGCGCGACAATTAACTATGGCTACACCTTC
CDR3: CASSATINYGYTF
size: NA
J: TRBJ1-2
D: NA
V: TRBV6-1

DNA: TGTGCCAGCACCTTACAGGGTTACACTGAAGCTTTCTTT
CDR3: CASTLQGYTEAFF
size: few
J: TRBJ1-1
D: NA
V: TRBV6-2/TRBV6-3

DNA: TGCAGCGTTGTTCGCGGGAGTGGACAGGGGAGTGCCTACACCTTC
CDR3: CSVVRGSGQGSAYTF
size: NA
J: TRBJ1-2
D: TRBD1
V: TRBV29-1

DNA: TGTGCCTGGAGTCCGACGCGCAATCAGCCCCAGCATTTT
CDR3: CAWSPTRNQPQHF
size: few
J: TRBJ1-5
D: NA
V: TRBV30

DNA: TGCAGCGCCGGACAGGGGATCTACGAGCAGTACTTC
CDR3: CSAGQGIYEQYF
size: large
J: TRBJ2-7
D: TRBD1
V: TRBV29-1

DNA: TGTGCCAGCAGCTCCGGGACTAGCGGGAGTGCGACCCAGTACTTC
CDR3: CASSSGTSGSATQYF
size: large
J: TRBJ2-5
D: TRBD2
V: TRBV7-2

DNA: TGTGCCAGCAGCTTAGCGGGGTTTGGTCCCAATGAGCAGTTCTTC
CDR3: CASSLAGFGPNEQFF
size: NA
J: TRBJ2-1
D: NA
V: TRBV7-6

DNA: TGTGCCAGCAGCCAAGATCGGCGAGATACGCAGTATTTT
CDR3: CASSQDRRDTQYF
size: NA
J: TRBJ2-3
D: NA
V: TRBV3-1

DNA: TGCGCCAGCAGCCAAGGACAGGTGAACACTGAAGCTTTCTTT
CDR3: CASSQGQVNTEAFF
size: NA
J: TRBJ1-1
D: NA
V: TRBV4-3

DNA: TGTGCCAGCTCACCTCTCGGACAGGTCGGGATCTACGAGCAGTACTTC
CDR3: CASSPLGQVGIYEQYF
size: NA
J: TRBJ2-7
D: TRBD1
V: TRBV18

DNA: TGTGCCAGCACCCCGGGGGACTACTCGAACGGCGAGCAGTACTTC
CDR3: CASTPGDYSNGEQYF
size: few
J: TRBJ2-7
D: TRBD2
V: TRBV12-3/TRBV12-4

DNA: TGCAGTGCTAGAGATGGGACAGAAAACATTCAGTACTTC
CDR3: CSARDGTENIQYF
size: few
J: TRBJ2-4
D: TRBD1
V: TRBV20-1

DNA: TGTGCCAGCAGCTTTAGCCAGGCAGATACGCAGTATTTT
CDR3: CASSFSQADTQYF
size: NA
J: TRBJ2-3
D: NA
V: TRBV7-2